A selection of T cell receptor beta chains follows, all from one sample in a study of cytomegalovirus exposure and HLA in healthy donors. Method: immunoSEQ multiplex PCR; TCRdb's copy keeps in-frame clones and lacks some. Here the sample spans approximately 74,000 clones, about 79% being singletons. The sequencing sample was made of PBMCs. Source of these receptors: a woman in her 40s in good health and CMV-seronegative. CDR3s include the opening cysteine and the closing phenylalanine or tryptophan. Fields, in order: CDR3 protein, V gene, J gene.

CDR3 protein: CASSQGLAGRITGELFF; V gene: TRBV4-1; J gene: TRBJ2-2
CDR3 protein: CASARLGTNEKLFF; V gene: TRBV28; J gene: TRBJ1-4
CDR3 protein: CASSATGVQAFF; V gene: TRBV25-1; J gene: TRBJ1-1
CDR3 protein: CASSLAGGTNTEAFF; V gene: TRBV5-1; J gene: TRBJ1-1
CDR3 protein: CASTFGGGNEQFF; V gene: TRBV27; J gene: TRBJ2-1
CDR3 protein: CASSPRDSRLPEAFF; V gene: TRBV9; J gene: TRBJ1-1
CDR3 protein: CATSRDPIRGEQFF; V gene: TRBV15; J gene: TRBJ2-1
CDR3 protein: CASTRLLAGGTDTQYF; V gene: TRBV5-4; J gene: TRBJ2-3
CDR3 protein: CASSQDSGGVEQFF; V gene: TRBV4-1; J gene: TRBJ2-1
CDR3 protein: CATAAGDNYEQYF; V gene: TRBV18; J gene: TRBJ2-7
CDR3 protein: CASSLGQGLWETQYF; V gene: TRBV5-5; J gene: TRBJ2-5
CDR3 protein: CAWSVASGTYNEQFF; V gene: TRBV30; J gene: TRBJ2-1
CDR3 protein: CASSLIGGNTEAFF; V gene: TRBV7-9; J gene: TRBJ1-1
CDR3 protein: CASSQRTGPSGANVLTF; V gene: TRBV4-1; J gene: TRBJ2-6
CDR3 protein: CASSLFGQGAGGYTF; V gene: TRBV7-6; J gene: TRBJ1-2
CDR3 protein: CASSQGQLNTEAFF; V gene: TRBV4-3; J gene: TRBJ1-1
CDR3 protein: CASSSWTTGADGYTF; V gene: TRBV5-4; J gene: TRBJ1-2
CDR3 protein: CASRGTSGGGYIQYF; V gene: TRBV10-1; J gene: TRBJ2-4
CDR3 protein: CASRPPDRESANTGELFF; V gene: TRBV7-9; J gene: TRBJ2-2
CDR3 protein: CAWTPGGGNTEAFF; V gene: TRBV30; J gene: TRBJ1-1
CDR3 protein: CAWSVEGHQPQHF; V gene: TRBV30; J gene: TRBJ1-5
CDR3 protein: CASRANRGMNTEAFF; V gene: TRBV25-1; J gene: TRBJ1-1
CDR3 protein: CASSVAQVTNEQFF; V gene: TRBV10-2; J gene: TRBJ2-1
CDR3 protein: CASSSTGGAEAFF; V gene: TRBV5-1; J gene: TRBJ1-1
CDR3 protein: CSVLRSSETEQFF; V gene: TRBV29-1; J gene: TRBJ2-1
CDR3 protein: CASSIQRAGGQFF; V gene: TRBV19; J gene: TRBJ2-1
CDR3 protein: CASSPGGAARRETQYF; V gene: TRBV14; J gene: TRBJ2-5
CDR3 protein: CASGIDRDYEQYF; V gene: TRBV11-2; J gene: TRBJ2-7
CDR3 protein: CATKVRQVMNTEAFF; V gene: TRBV2; J gene: TRBJ1-1
CDR3 protein: CTSSRRGGRAVNNEQFF; V gene: TRBV1; J gene: TRBJ2-1
CDR3 protein: CASSLDSAYEQYF; V gene: TRBV7-3; J gene: TRBJ2-7